This TCR beta chain was recovered during a study of cytomegalovirus exposure and HLA in healthy donors. About this clone: Its specificity is not known.

The germline CDR1 and CDR2 sequences are LNHNV and YYDKDF (reference sequence). CDR3 size: 14 residues. Trimming removed 4 bases from V and 2 bases from J, with 9 bases in between. Regarding the study as a whole: Presence/absence analyses supposed approximately even sequencing depth among donors.

Primers for the PCR totalled 60 Vbeta and 13 Jbeta. Sequencing was performed with immunoSEQ multiplex PCR; in TCRdb, only in-frame clones are kept and a portion is missing. Altogether about 210,000 clones are present, 83% being singletons, with the ten largest covering about 1.8%. The chain employs TRBV15 and TRBJ1-3, with D perhaps TRBD1 (5 bases). The TCR originated in a man between 40 and 49 years old in good health and CMV-seropositive. Sequencing input: PBMCs. CDR3 amino acids: CATSTGGPGNTIYF. CDR3 nucleotide sequence: TGTGCCACCAGCACCGGGGGTCCTGGAAACACCATATATTTT.